This TCR beta chain came from a study of shared clonotypes between healthy human individuals. Study results and limitations: Among donors, the sharing of clonotypes was expected to be influenced by sequencing depth.

Using immunoSEQ multiplex PCR, the repertoire was profiled, and TCRdb retains in-frame clones only, with some absent. The top ten clones hold approximately 12% of a sample with 490,000 or so clones, around three quarters of them seen once. Germline V lookup: CDR1 SGHNT, CDR2 YENEEA. V was pared by 5 bases and J by 3 bases, with 7 bases between. CDR3 length equals 12 residues. About this clone: Its antigen is not identified.

Donors had no recently reported acute infections or vaccinations and were HIV-negative. The chain links TRBV11-3 to TRBJ2-5; no firm D call. The sequence was obtained from a woman aged 40 to 50 in good health. Some clones in this sample may be carry-over from other donors' samples. Material: PBMCs. The CDR3 region is CASSGLEETQYF. DNA for the CDR3: TGTGCCAGCAGCGGCCTTGAAGAGACCCAGTACTTC. The entire variable domain, with the rest obtained from reference TRBV11-3 and TRBJ2-5, is as follows: EAGVVQSPRYKIIEKKQPVAFWCNPISGHNTLYWYLQNLGQGPELLIRYENEEAVDDSQLPKDRFSAERLKGVDSTLKIQPAELGDSAVYLCASSGLEETQYFGPGTRLLVL.